This T cell receptor beta chain was obtained from a study of shared clonotypes between healthy human individuals. Sequencing was performed with immunoSEQ multiplex PCR; in TCRdb, only in-frame clones are kept and a portion is missing. The sample contains millions of clones, over 85% of which appear only once. To note about this clone: Its antigen is currently unknown. This specimen includes other DNA sequences encoding the same CDR3.

Findings and caveats of the study: Incomplete sequencing of sorted subsets was indicated by rarefaction despite large depth.

The naive CD8 fraction comprised CD45RO-negative cells positively selected for CCR7 and excluded terminally differentiated effector memory CD45RA+ cells. Trimming removed 0 bases from V and 4 bases from J, with 9 bases in between. This CDR3 contains 14 residues. Germline-derived CDR1 and CDR2 are MNHEY and SVGAGI. The receptor was isolated from a man aged 18 to 30 in good health. The sequencing input was naive CD8+ T cells sorted from blood. The rearrangement links TRBV6-5 to TRBJ1-2; D is unclear. The CDR3 here is CASSYSGSLYGYTF. The CDR3 DNA follows: TGTGCCAGCAGTTACTCAGGCAGCCTCTATGGCTACACCTTC.